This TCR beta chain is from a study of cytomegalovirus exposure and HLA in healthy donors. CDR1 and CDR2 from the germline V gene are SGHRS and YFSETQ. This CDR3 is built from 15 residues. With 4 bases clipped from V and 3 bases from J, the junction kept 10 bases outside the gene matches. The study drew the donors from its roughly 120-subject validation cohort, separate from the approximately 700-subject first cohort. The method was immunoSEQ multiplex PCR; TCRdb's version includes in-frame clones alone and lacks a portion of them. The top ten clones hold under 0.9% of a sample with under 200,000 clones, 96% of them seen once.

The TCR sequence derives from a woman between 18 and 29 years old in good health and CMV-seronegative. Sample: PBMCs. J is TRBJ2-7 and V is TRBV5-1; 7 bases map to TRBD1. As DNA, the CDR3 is TGCGCCAGCAGCCGGGACAGCTACACAAACTACGAGCAGTACTTC. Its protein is CASSRDSYTNYEQYF.